These 10 T cell receptor beta chains came from one sample sequenced in a study of T cell clonality in common variable immunodeficiency. Profiling relied on immunoSEQ multiplex PCR, and the TCRdb table lists in-frame clones only, not all of them. The table lists 25,000 to 35,000 clones, with no singletons. The specimen was peripheral blood mononuclear cells. The receptors were sampled from a person aged 18 to 75 in good health.

This clone was seen at least ten times. The read comes to an end 3 residues before the CDR3 does, leaving the germline J gene to fill in the end. The gene calls are TRBV30 and TRBJ2-3; 10 bases are shared with TRBD2. This CDR3 is built from 12 residues. Germline CDR1 and CDR2: GTSNPN and SVGIG (reference sequence). The DNA read from the CDR3 is TGTGCCTGGGGGTCTCTAGCGGGAGCG. This codes for CAWGSLAGA. The entire CDR3 sequence reads CAWGSLAGAQYF.

The table lists this clone with many counts. The read terminates 3 residues before the CDR3 end, so the remaining end is supplied by the germline J gene. The genes are TRBV20-1 and TRBJ2-2, with TRBD2 matching over 10 bases. The CDR3 contains 15 residues. The germline gives CDR1 DFQATT, CDR2 SNEGSKA (reference sequence). After removal of 2 bases from V and 7 bases from J, the junction contained 7 bases not matched to a gene. CDR3 DNA, as far as it was read: TGCAGTGCTAGACCGGCTAGCGGGAGTATCGGGGAG. Translated, it gives CSARPASGSIGE. The entire CDR3 reads CSARPASGSIGELFF.

This clone was seen at least ten times. The sequence runs out 3 residues before the end of the CDR3; the remainder is reconstructed from the germline J gene. The chain has TRBV10-1 and TRBJ1-1; the match to TRBD1 covers 8 bases. The CDR3 length is 13 residues. CDR1 WNHNN and CDR2 SYGVQD come from the germline V gene (reference sequence). The CDR3 spells CASSEDRGAEAFF. CDR3 bases read: TGCGCCAGCAGTGAAGACAGGGGCGCAGAA.

This clone was seen ten or more times. The read halts 3 residues ahead of the CDR3 end, with the missing end drawn from the germline J gene. This chain links TRBV28 with TRBJ1-5; possibly TRBD1 for D (5 bases). Germline V gene sequence: CDR1 MDHEN, CDR2 SYDVKM. The CDR3 is 13 residues long. The ends were cut back, 8 bases at V and 7 bases at J, with 15 bases in the middle. CDR3 loop: CASYWGGEQPQHF. Partial CDR3 DNA: TGTGCCAGCTACTGGGGGGGGGAACAGCCC.

The sample holds many counts of this clone. CDR3: CASSTGTGIKKLFF. Partial CDR3 DNA: TGTGCCAGCAGCACCGGGACAGGGATCAAAAAA. The chain is built from TRBV11-3 and TRBJ1-4; TRBD1 matches at 9 bases. The CDR3 end is not reached by the read, which stops 3 residues before it; the germline J gene fills it in. V lost 5 bases and J lost 9; bases outside the gene matches: 7. In germline, CDR1 is SGHNT, CDR2 YENEEA. The CDR3 is made up of 14 amino acids.

This clone was detected ten times or more. From the germline J gene comes the end of the CDR3, since the read stops 3 residues before it. The rearrangement joins TRBV5-1 to TRBJ2-2; TRBD2 matches 15 bases. Germline CDR1 and CDR2: SGHRS and YFSETQ. After removal of 4 bases from V and 3 bases from J, the junction contained 4 bases not matched to a gene. This CDR3 has 17 residues. CDR3: CASSPGLAGGDTGELFF. CDR3 DNA, as far as it was read: TGCGCCAGCAGCCCGGGACTAGCGGGAGGCGACACCGGGGAG.

This clone was counted only a few times. Read sequence stops 3 residues before the CDR3 end, and the germline J gene provides the missing end. This chain links TRBV5-1 with TRBJ2-3; 8 bases align to TRBD2. Trimming at V came to 4 bases and at J to 0 bases, leaving 4 bases not matched to a gene. The CDR3 is 15 amino acids. Germline-derived CDR1 and CDR2 are SGHRS and YFSETQ. The CDR3: CASSNSGASTDTQYF. CDR3 DNA (partial): TGCGCCAGCAGCAATAGCGGGGCTAGCACAGATACG. Together with reference TRBV5-1 and TRBJ2-3, the CDR3 gives the full variable domain: KAGVTQTPRYLIKTRGQQVTLSCSPISGHRSVSWYQQTPGQGLQFLFEYFSETQRNKGNFPGRFSGRQFSNSRSEMNVSTLELGDSALYLCASSNSGASTDTQYFGPGTRLTVL.

This clone was counted at least ten times. The read terminates 3 residues before the CDR3 end, so the remaining end is supplied by the germline J gene. The chain links TRBV30 to TRBJ2-3; tentatively, D is TRBD2 (5 bases). The CDR3 is 14 residues long. Germline loops: CDR1 GTSNPN, CDR2 SVGIG (reference sequence). V was trimmed by 0 bases and J by 5 bases, leaving 12 bases between them. The sequenced CDR3 bases are TGTGCCTGGAGTGTTCTAGCCTACGAAGATACG. It codes for CAWSVLAYEDT. The whole CDR3 is CAWSVLAYEDTQYF.

This clone was detected only a few times. Coverage ceases 3 residues before the CDR3 finishes, and the germline J gene fills in the end. The genes are TRBV7-9 and TRBJ2-3; D is ambiguous. Germline loops: CDR1 SEHNR, CDR2 FQNEAQ (reference sequence). V was cut by 5 bases and J by 1 base, with 10 bases left in between. The CDR3 extends over 14 amino acids. CDR3 residues: CASSRPVGTDTQYF. The covered CDR3 bases are TGTGCCAGCAGCCGTCCAGTGGGCACAGATACG.

This clone was counted ten times or more. The read halts 3 residues ahead of the CDR3 end, with the missing end drawn from the germline J gene. The genes are TRBV14 and TRBJ2-4; tentative D call: TRBD1 (5 bases). Germline CDR1 and CDR2: SGHDN and FVKESK. V was trimmed by 1 base and J by 6 bases, leaving 13 bases between them. This CDR3 is 15 amino acids long. CDR3 DNA (partial): TGTGCCAGCAGCCAAGGAAGGGGTGGTGGAAACATT. Its protein is CASSQGRGGGNI. Given in full, the CDR3 is CASSQGRGGGNIQYF.